The next 12 T cell receptor beta chains were all read from a single sample in a study of T cell repertoires in cytomegalovirus infection. TCRdb reprocessed the reads via MiXCR and lists one record per CDR3 protein. The sample consists of under 200,000 distinct CDR3 sequences, roughly a fifth of them appearing once. These receptors' antigens are unknown. This material consisted of CD8+ T cells from cultured PBMCs, taken from culture after CMV antigen stimulation. Receptor source: a human donor in good health (CMV status not recorded). Some clones in this sample may be carry-over from other donors' samples.

This clonotype appeared a few times. The rearrangement links TRBV27 to TRBJ1-6, with 7 bases lining up with TRBD1. The CDR3 loop spans 16 amino acids. From germline, CDR1 is MNHEY and CDR2 SMNVEV (reference sequence). V was clipped by 4 bases and J by 8 bases; unmatched bases: 11. The CDR3 DNA sequence: TGTGCCAGCAGTTCCCTCCCGGGACAGCGGCATTCACCCCTCCACTTT. Protein sequence: CASSSLPGQRHSPLHF.

Concerning this clonotype itself: Relative to the germline gene, one junction end is altered; a read error may explain this. The CDR3 region has the DNA TGTGACAGCAGTCCGGACGCCCCGTATGGCTACACCTTC. Its translation: CDSSPDAPYGYTF. The V call is TRBV6-5, the J call TRBJ1-2; D not certain. Germline values: CDR1 MNHEY, CDR2 SVGAGI. CDR3 size: 13 residues.

As regards this clonotype: The junction differs from germline at one of its ends, possibly a read error. This chain joins TRBV6-1 and TRBJ1-5; D not certain. CDR3 size: 11 residues. The V gene's germline CDR1 is MNHNS and CDR2 SASEGT. DNA for the CDR3: TGTGACAGCAGTGTCGCCCGGTCACAGCATTTT. Its protein is CDSSVARSQHF.

This clonotype was counted only a few times. The chain has TRBV27 and TRBJ2-7; 9 nucleotides line up with TRBD1. J lost 4 bases, V lost 5 bases, and 6 bases had no gene match. Germline V gives CDR1 MNHEY, CDR2 SMNVEV (reference sequence). This CDR3 comprises 14 residues. The CDR3 bases are TGTGCCAGCAGTCCTACGACAGGGGGTTACGAGCAGTACTTC. It translates to CASSPTTGGYEQYF.

This chain joins TRBV7-2 and TRBJ1-1; D remains ambiguous. Germline V gives CDR1 SGHTA, CDR2 FQGNSA. V was shortened by 4 bases and J by 1 base, with 13 bases between the two germline ends. This CDR3 spans 15 amino acids. The CDR3 loop is CASSSRGGTNTEAFF. In DNA, the CDR3 is TGTGCCAGCAGCTCCCGGGGAGGAACGAACACTGAAGCTTTCTTT.

V gene TRBV7-9 combines with J gene TRBJ2-1, with D possibly matching TRBD1 (6 bases). The V and J ends lost 5 bases and 0 bases respectively, with 14 bases between them. The CDR3 covers 16 residues. Germline V gives CDR1 SEHNR, CDR2 FQNEAQ (reference sequence). The CDR3 protein is CASSTKTGSSYNEQFF. The CDR3 DNA sequence: TGTGCCAGCAGCACCAAAACAGGGAGCTCCTACAATGAGCAGTTCTTC.

This clonotype turned up a few times. The chain uses TRBV7-9 and TRBJ1-1; 8 bases are a match to TRBD1. Germline V gene lookup returns CDR1 SEHNR and CDR2 FQNEAQ (reference sequence). With V trimmed by 0 bases and J by 5 bases, 5 bases remained unmatched. The CDR3 spans 15 residues. CDR3 sequence (DNA): TGTGCCAGCAGCTTAGCGAGGACAGGGAGGACTGAAGCTTTCTTT. It specifies CASSLARTGRTEAFF.

Only a few counts were recorded for this clonotype. The chain employs TRBV7-2 and TRBJ2-1, with D unclear. With 2 bases removed from V and 10 bases from J, the gap between germline ends came to 18 bases. The CDR3 spans 15 residues. Germline values: CDR1 SGHTA, CDR2 FQGNSA. CDR3 amino acids: CASSLPPIRAVEQFF. DNA of the CDR3: TGTGCCAGCAGCTTACCCCCCATCCGTGCGGTGGAGCAGTTCTTC.

This clonotype appeared a few times. The genes are TRBV4-3 and TRBJ2-5; 10 positions agree with TRBD1. Germline values: CDR1 LGHNA, CDR2 YSLEER. V was clipped by 3 bases and J by 5 bases; unmatched bases: 3. This CDR3 comprises 14 residues. The CDR3 loop reads CASSQDRGAETQYF. The CDR3 DNA follows: TGCGCCAGCAGCCAGGACAGGGGGGCGGAGACCCAGTACTTC.

This chain links TRBV27 with TRBJ1-1, with no clear D. The V gene lost 1 base and the J gene lost 5 bases, with 8 bases spanning the gap. The CDR3 has 13 residues. CDR1 is MNHEY, CDR2 SMNVEV, per germline (reference sequence). The CDR3 is CASSLLVDTEAFF. CDR3 sequence (DNA): TGTGCCAGCAGTTTATTGGTGGATACTGAAGCTTTCTTT.

The chain is built from TRBV25-1 and TRBJ2-2, with 9 bases identical to TRBD1. Germline lookup yields CDR1 MGHDK and CDR2 SYGVNS. V shed 7 bases and J 7 bases; nucleotides not matched to a gene: 13. This CDR3 has 16 residues. The CDR3 DNA reads as TGTGCCAGCAAACTTTCGGGACAGGGACTCGGCGGGGAGCTGTTTTTT. Amino acid sequence: CASKLSGQGLGGELFF. The full variable domain, in which reference TRBV25-1 and TRBJ2-2 provide the parts outside the CDR3, is EADIYQTPRYLVIGTGKKITLECSQTMGHDKMYWYQQDPGMELHLIHYSYGVNSTEKGDLSSESTVSRIRTEHFPLTLESARPSHTSQYLCASKLSGQGLGGELFFGEGSRLTVL.

The V call is TRBV6-5, the J call TRBJ2-7; D gene ambiguous. Trimming removed 2 bases at V and 0 bases at J, with 8 bases between. This CDR3 region has 14 residues. CDR1 MNHEY and CDR2 SVGAGI come from the germline V gene. CDR3 amino acids: CASSYAGPSYEQYF. In DNA form, the CDR3 reads TGTGCCAGCAGTTACGCCGGGCCCTCCTACGAGCAGTACTTC.